This T cell receptor (beta chain) was found in a study of cytomegalovirus exposure and HLA in healthy donors. An approximately 130-subject validation cohort, separate from the approximately 720-subject first cohort, supplied the donors. Study results and limitations: The authors listed approximately 160 TCR beta chains as cytomegalovirus-associated.

As concerns this clone: The antigen remains undetermined.

Sequenced by immunoSEQ multiplex PCR; TCRdb stores in-frame clones only, minus some. The sample includes over 200,000 clones, around 90% of them seen just once. The length of the CDR3 is 15 residues. The junction had 9 bases not matched to a gene; V was cut back by 3 bases and J by 7 bases. The V gene's germline CDR1 is KGHSH and CDR2 LQKENI. The chain couples TRBV18 to TRBJ1-2; 9 bases are shared with TRBD1. The receptor was derived from a woman aged 18-29 years in good health and CMV-seronegative. The specimen was PBMCs. The CDR3 loop is CASSPETGQGSGYTF. In DNA form, the CDR3 reads TGTGCCAGCTCACCCGAGACGGGACAGGGAAGTGGCTACACCTTC.